The source of this T cell receptor (beta chain) is a study of T-cell reconstitution after alpha-beta-depleted transplantation in children. This clonotype has only a few counts. As yet, its antigen is unknown. Between the trimmed V and J ends, which lost 3 bases and 0 bases, there was a span of 9 bases. Germline assignment: CDR1 SGHDN and CDR2 FVKESK. The CDR3 consists of 15 residues. Notes on the study in general: Alpha-beta T cells present about two months after transplant were reported to originate from several hundred expanded graft clones.

Unique molecular identifiers were built into the TCRbeta library. TCRdb re-called the PCR reads through MiXCR, storing one row per CDR3 protein. This table has around 140,000 distinct CDR3 sequences, around 10% appearing once. Specimen: PBMCs, mostly from graft donor cells, collected 180 days after TCRalphabeta/CD19-depleted stem cell transplant. The chain carries TRBV14 and TRBJ2-1, with D perhaps TRBD2 (6 bases). This sequence was found in a female patient aged 2-9 years who had a stem cell transplant for congenital amegakaryocytic thrombocytopenia, so the T cells may come from the graft donor. CDR3 in amino acids: CASSHGGNSYNEQFF. The CDR3 DNA reads TGTGCCAGCAGCCATGGCGGGAACTCCTACAATGAGCAGTTCTTC.